What follows is one TCR beta chain and its context. This record comes from a study of response to subunit inactivated influenza vaccine. TCRdb re-called the RT-PCR reads through MiXCR, storing one row per CDR3 protein. The sample contains about 190,000 distinct CDR3 sequences, under 15% of which appear only once. CDR1 is SGHTA, CDR2 FQGTGA, per germline. This CDR3 has 16 amino acids. The V and J ends lost 1 base and 9 bases respectively, with 20 bases between them. The sample was CD8+ T cells sorted from PBMCs, taken around 5 days after vaccination. The sequence was collected from a man aged 50 or older who received an inactivated influenza vaccine. The rearrangement links TRBV7-3 to TRBJ2-3, with D maybe TRBD2 (5 bases). The CDR3 nucleotides read TGTGCCAGCAGCTTAAGACCTCGGACTCTCCTAGGCACGCAGTATTTT. Its protein product is CASSLRPRTLLGTQYF.